This T cell receptor beta chain stems from a study of shared clonotypes between healthy human individuals. Study-wide results and caveats: It was the non-shared clonotypes that had lower generation probabilities than clonotypes shared by all four donors.

Sequenced by immunoSEQ multiplex PCR; TCRdb stores in-frame clones only, minus some. The sample consists of 1 million to 1.3 million clones, roughly 74% of them appearing once. Per the germline V gene, CDR1 is GTSNPN and CDR2 is SVGIG (reference sequence). Trimming at V came to 4 bases and at J to 4 bases, leaving 6 bases not matched to a gene. The CDR3 extends over 13 amino acids. Turning to this clone: Antigen: not known.

The material sequenced was memory CD4+ T cells from PBMCs. Subset here: CD45RA-negative fraction. This receptor was taken from a man younger than 35 in good health. Some clones in this sample may be carry-over from other donors' samples. V usage is TRBV30 and J usage is TRBJ1-2; 7 nucleotides match TRBD1. The CDR3 sequence: CAWNRDSLYGYTF. The CDR3 nucleotides are TGTGCCTGGAACAGGGACAGCCTCTATGGCTACACCTTC.